These 14 T cell receptor beta chains originate from one sample sequenced in a study of T cells in Graves' hyperthyroidism and ophthalmopathy. Amplification of TCR beta CDR3 regions was performed using RNA transcripts as template. Carried out on the TCR CDR3, a first-round RT-PCR used the HTBI primer set. Using its own MiXCR run on the multiplex PCR reads, TCRdb lists one record per CDR3 protein. The sample contains 550,000 to 600,000 distinct CDR3 sequences, 13% to 15% of which appear only once. The sample comprised blood. The source of these receptors is a woman between 18 and 29 years old with Graves' ophthalmopathy.

This clonotype turned up a few times. The J gene is TRBJ1-1, the V gene TRBV19, with D maybe TRBD1 (5 bases). CDR1 is LNHDA, CDR2 SQIVND, per germline (reference sequence). V lost 7 bases, J lost 1 base, and 16 bases lay in between. CDR3 length: 15 residues. The CDR3 region is CASTLAETGNTEAFF. CDR3 sequence (DNA): TGTGCCAGTACCCTTGCTGAAACAGGGAACACTGAAGCTTTCTTT.

This clonotype was counted only a few times. The chain is built from TRBV6-1 and TRBJ1-6; TRBD1 matches at 9 bases. The CDR3 length is 15 residues. V dropped 3 bases and J dropped 8; count of bases not matched to a gene: 5. Germline V lookup: CDR1 MNHNS, CDR2 SASEGT. The CDR3: CASSELTGGDSPLHF. Here the CDR3 DNA reads TGTGCCAGCAGTGAGCTTACAGGGGGCGATTCACCCCTCCACTTT.

The sample holds many counts of this clonotype. The chain couples TRBV7-9 to TRBJ2-5; D remains ambiguous. The germline V gene has CDR1 SEHNR and CDR2 FQNEAQ (reference sequence). This CDR3 has 14 amino acids. V was clipped by 1 base and J by 4 bases, with 10 bases between them. CDR3 residues: CASSLGSFGETQYF. The CDR3 DNA reads as TGTGCCAGCAGCTTAGGCAGCTTCGGAGAGACCCAGTACTTC.

This clonotype was seen at least ten times. V and J are TRBV9 and TRBJ2-3; the D gene is possibly TRBD2 (6 bases). Germline values: CDR1 SGDLS, CDR2 YYNGEE. The CDR3 consists of 13 residues. Trimming shortened V by 3 bases and J by 1 base, and 6 bases separated the two germline ends. The CDR3 reads CASSAGGTDTQYF. CDR3 sequence (DNA): TGTGCCAGCAGCGCGGGGGGCACAGATACGCAGTATTTT. Full variable domain (missing parts from reference TRBV9 and TRBJ2-3): DSGVTQTPKHLITATGQRVTLRCSPRSGDLSVYWYQQSLDQGLQFLIQYYNGEERAKGNILERFSAQQFPDLHSELNLSSLELGDSALYFCASSAGGTDTQYFGPGTRLTVL.

The rearrangement uses TRBV12-3 or TRBV12-4 and TRBJ2-7; 9 nucleotides align to TRBD1. Trimming took 7 bases from V and 1 from J; bases not matched to a gene: 11. There are 16 residues in the CDR3. This CDR3 reads CASTRTGTGSSYEQYF. The CDR3 DNA is TGTGCCAGCACTAGAACCGGGACAGGGAGTTCCTACGAGCAGTACTTC.

At least ten counts were recorded for this clonotype. The V call is TRBV29-1, the J call TRBJ2-7; D possibly corresponds to TRBD1 (6 bases). Trimming took off 4 bases at V and 1 base at J, with 14 bases between the two ends. From germline, CDR1 is SQVTM and CDR2 ANQGSEA. The CDR3 has 14 amino acids. The CDR3 spells CSVGQATDSYEQYF. The CDR3 DNA is TGCAGCGTTGGACAGGCAACTGATTCCTACGAGCAGTACTTC.

This clonotype appeared a few times. This chain joins TRBV25-1 and TRBJ1-1; the D is unclear. This CDR3 is built from 13 residues. Trimming pared 2 bases from V and 3 bases from J, leaving 7 bases between. CDR1 MGHDK and CDR2 SYGVNS come from the germline V gene. This CDR3 reads CASSEIQDTEAFF. The CDR3 coding sequence is TGTGCCAGCAGTGAAATTCAGGACACTGAAGCTTTCTTT.

This clonotype occurred many times. V usage is TRBV7-9 and J usage is TRBJ2-3; D perhaps matches TRBD2 (6 bases). The germline V gene encodes CDR1 SEHNR and CDR2 FQNEAQ (reference sequence). The CDR3 extends over 13 amino acids. V was pared by 8 bases and J by 3 bases, with 12 bases between. CDR3 bases: TGTGCCAGCTGTCGGGAGTGGACAGATACGCAGTATTTT. Protein: CASCREWTDTQYF.

This clonotype was seen repeatedly, ten times or more. The chain links TRBV2 to TRBJ2-7; 13 nucleotides align to TRBD2. Per the germline V gene, CDR1 is SNHLY and CDR2 is FYNNEI. The CDR3 spans 15 residues. The trim removed 4 bases at V and 4 bases at J, leaving 4 bases unmatched. This chain's CDR3 is CASSGGTSGMYEQYF. In nucleotides, the CDR3 is TGTGCCAGCAGTGGAGGGACTAGCGGGATGTACGAGCAGTACTTC.

The chain joins TRBV11-3 to TRBJ2-7; no clear D gene. Trimming cost V 5 bases and J 0 bases, with 17 bases left between them. This CDR3 spans 16 amino acids. Germline loops: CDR1 SGHNT, CDR2 YENEEA. This CDR3 reads CASSPRKGVSSYEQYF. The DNA of the CDR3 is TGTGCCAGCAGCCCCCGAAAGGGCGTCAGCTCCTACGAGCAGTACTTC.

J is TRBJ2-3 and V is TRBV4-1; D gene ambiguous. Germline CDR1 reads MGHRA; CDR2 reads YSYEKL. This CDR3 contains 14 residues. Trimming left V 4 bases short and J 2 bases short, with 10 bases between. CDR3 region: CASSPRQDTDTQYF. CDR3 DNA: TGCGCCAGCAGCCCCCGCCAAGACACAGATACGCAGTATTTT.

At least ten counts were recorded for this clonotype. The chain has TRBV9 and TRBJ1-5, with D possibly matching TRBD1 (5 bases). The CDR3 contains 14 residues. Trimming stripped 3 bases from V and 1 base from J, with 8 bases between. The germline CDR1 and CDR2 sequences are SGDLS and YYNGEE. CDR3 sequence (DNA): TGTGCCAGCAGCGCCAGGGAGAGCAATCAGCCCCAGCATTTT. Protein sequence: CASSARESNQPQHF.

This clonotype was seen a few times. This chain joins TRBV6-5 and TRBJ2-5, with 9 bases matching TRBD1. Germline V gene lookup returns CDR1 MNHEY and CDR2 SVGAGI. The CDR3 sequence is 16 residues long. V lost 0 bases, J lost 5 bases, and 7 bases stayed unmatched. The CDR3 DNA follows: TGTGCCAGCAGTTACTCTGCACAGGGGGCTTTGGAGACCCAGTACTTC. It yields the protein CASSYSAQGALETQYF.

This clonotype was counted a few times. J is TRBJ1-4 and V is TRBV7-3; D not resolved. V gave up 2 bases and J gave up 8 bases, with 12 bases separating them. CDR1 is SGHTA and CDR2 is FQGTGA in the germline V gene. CDR3 size: 14 residues. This CDR3 reads CASSLVGPGEKLFF. The CDR3 nucleotides read TGTGCCAGCAGCTTAGTGGGCCCCGGGGAAAAACTGTTTTTT.